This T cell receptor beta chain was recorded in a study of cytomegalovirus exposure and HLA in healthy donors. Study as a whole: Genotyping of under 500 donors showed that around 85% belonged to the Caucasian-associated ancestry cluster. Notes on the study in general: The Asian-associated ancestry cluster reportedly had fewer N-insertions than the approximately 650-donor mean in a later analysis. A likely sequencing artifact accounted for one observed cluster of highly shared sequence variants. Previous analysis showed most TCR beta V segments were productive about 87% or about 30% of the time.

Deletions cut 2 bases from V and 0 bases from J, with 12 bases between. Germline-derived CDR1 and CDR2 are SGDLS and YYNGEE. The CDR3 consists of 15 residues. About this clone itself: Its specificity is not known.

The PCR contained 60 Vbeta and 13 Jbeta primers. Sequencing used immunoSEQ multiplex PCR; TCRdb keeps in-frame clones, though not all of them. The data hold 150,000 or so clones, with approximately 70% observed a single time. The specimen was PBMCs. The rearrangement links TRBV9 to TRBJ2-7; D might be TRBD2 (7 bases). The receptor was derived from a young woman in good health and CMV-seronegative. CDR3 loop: CASSVGGGGSYEQYF. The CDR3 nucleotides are TGTGCCAGCAGCGTCGGGGGAGGGGGCTCCTACGAGCAGTACTTC.